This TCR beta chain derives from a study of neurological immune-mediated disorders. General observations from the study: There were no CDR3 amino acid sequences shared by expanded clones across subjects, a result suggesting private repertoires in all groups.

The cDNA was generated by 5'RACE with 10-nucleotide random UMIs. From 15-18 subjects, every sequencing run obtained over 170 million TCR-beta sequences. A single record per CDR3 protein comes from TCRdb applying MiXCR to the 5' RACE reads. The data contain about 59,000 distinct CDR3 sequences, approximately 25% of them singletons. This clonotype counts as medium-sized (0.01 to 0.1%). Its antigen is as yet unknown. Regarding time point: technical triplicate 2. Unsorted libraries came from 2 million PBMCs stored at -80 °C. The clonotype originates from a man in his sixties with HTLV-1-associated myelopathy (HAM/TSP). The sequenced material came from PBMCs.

The CDR3 spells CASSLGFNQPQHF. The CDR3 DNA sequence: TGTGCCAGCAGCTTAGGGTTCAATCAGCCCCAGCATTTT. This chain uses TRBV7-6 with TRBJ1-5; D remains unclear. The V end was cut by 1 base, the J end by 3 bases, with 4 bases between. This CDR3 has 13 amino acids. Germline CDR1 is SGHVS and CDR2 is FNYEAQ.